These 29 T cell receptor beta chains share one sample of origin, sequenced in a study of OX40 agonist ivuxolimab in advanced cancers. Sequencing was performed with immunoSEQ multiplex PCR; in TCRdb, only in-frame clones are kept and a portion is missing. This table has roughly 22,000 clones, approximately 87% appearing once. Material: CD4+ or CD8+ T cells sorted from blood, obtained in a trial of the OX40 agonist ivuxolimab. These receptors all come from an adult with an advanced solid tumor such as melanoma, head and neck, liver or kidney cancer.

The chain joins TRBV28 to TRBJ2-7; the match to TRBD2 covers 12 bases. Germline V gene data show CDR1 as MDHEN and CDR2 as SYDVKM. This CDR3 has 15 residues. Germline trimming cut 6 bases from V and 2 bases from J; bases unmatched to any gene: 5. The CDR3 DNA is TGTGCCAGCAGGATCGGACTAGCGGGGACCTACGAGCAGTACTTC. This gives the protein CASRIGLAGTYEQYF.

The rearrangement uses TRBV5-6 and TRBJ1-1; D call uncertain. CDR3 length equals 18 residues. Trimming cost V 0 bases and J 3 bases, with 21 bases left between them. In germline, CDR1 is SGHDT, CDR2 YYEEEE. The CDR3 loop is CASSLVIGSALGDTEAFF. The CDR3 DNA reads TGTGCCAGCAGCTTGGTGATAGGGTCTGCCCTAGGTGACACTGAAGCTTTCTTT.

The chain joins TRBV19 to TRBJ2-3; TRBD1 or TRBD2 may be the D gene (6 bases each). Trimming cost V 5 bases and J 4 bases, with 13 bases left between them. The germline CDR1 and CDR2 sequences are LNHDA and SQIVND (reference sequence). The CDR3 has 14 amino acids. CDR3 sequence reads: CASSWGARADTQYF. In DNA form, the CDR3 reads TGTGCCAGTAGTTGGGGGGCGAGGGCAGATACGCAGTATTTT.

As DNA, the CDR3 is TGTGCCAGCAGCCAAGCGCAGAGCTACGAGCAGTACTTC. Translation: CASSQAQSYEQYF. J is TRBJ2-7 and V is TRBV4-2; no firm D call. CDR3 length equals 13 residues. CDR1 is LGHNA and CDR2 is YNFKEQ in the germline V gene. V was shortened by 1 base and J by 3 bases, with 7 bases between the two germline ends.

The V and J genes are TRBV5-5 and TRBJ2-5; no definite D call. The germline V and J ends were trimmed by 2 bases and 1 base, with 3 bases remaining between them. The CDR3 covers 12 residues. Germline V gene data show CDR1 as SGHKS and CDR2 as YYEKEE (reference sequence). The CDR3 protein is CASSLVQETQYF. DNA of the CDR3: TGTGCCAGCAGCTTAGTCCAAGAGACCCAGTACTTC.

The J gene is TRBJ2-7, the V gene TRBV11-2; 7 bases are shared with TRBD1. Losses at the gene ends were 5 bases for V and 7 bases for J; bases not matched to a gene: 8. Germline V gives CDR1 SGHAT, CDR2 FQNNGV. This CDR3 contains 13 residues. The CDR3 here is CASSATGAGEQYF. CDR3 in DNA: TGTGCCAGCAGCGCAACAGGGGCGGGTGAGCAGTACTTC.

This clone is medium-sized by share. The V call is TRBV9, the J call TRBJ2-4; TRBD2 matches at 10 bases. Germline trimming cut 3 bases from V and 1 base from J; bases unmatched to any gene: 1. CDR3 length equals 15 residues. Germline CDR1 is SGDLS and CDR2 is YYNGEE. The CDR3 nucleotides read TGTGCCAGCAGCGCTAGCGGGAGTGCCAAAAACATTCAGTACTTC. Its protein is CASSASGSAKNIQYF.

This clone has a handful of counts. The CDR3 DNA reads as TGTGCCAGCAGTTTAATTGTAAATCAGCCCCAGCATTTT. This sequence encodes CASSLIVNQPQHF. The V call is TRBV28, the J call TRBJ1-5, with D unresolved. Germline lookup yields CDR1 MDHEN and CDR2 SYDVKM. The V end was cut by 2 bases, the J end by 4 bases, with 6 bases between. CDR3 size: 13 residues. The complete variable domain, with remaining parts taken from reference TRBV28 and TRBJ1-5, reads DVKVTQSSRYLVKRTGEKVFLECVQDMDHENMFWYRQDPGLGLRLIYFSYDVKMKEKGDIPEGYSVSREKKERFSLILESASTNQTSMYLCASSLIVNQPQHFGDGTRLSIL.

On this clone: One end of the junction varies from germline; a read error may be responsible. The genes are TRBV5-3 and TRBJ2-3, with TRBD2 matching over 9 bases. TRBV5-3 falls under the ORF class, with uncertain function. The CDR3 consists of 15 residues. The CDR3 DNA sequence: TGTGCCAGCAGCTCGACGGGACTAGCCGGGGATACGCAGTATTTT. Translated: CASSSTGLAGDTQYF.

This clone was counted only a few times. The chain combines TRBV30 with TRBJ2-1; D gene unclear. Germline loops: CDR1 GTSNPN, CDR2 SVGIG (reference sequence). Trimming cost V 2 bases and J 2 bases, with 7 bases left between them. The CDR3 runs 13 residues. CDR3 DNA sequence: TGTGCCTGGAGTATTGGACCCTACAATGAGCAGTTCTTC. Protein product: CAWSIGPYNEQFF.

About this clone: Different DNA sequences within this sample yield the same CDR3. The chain links TRBV5-1 to TRBJ1-1; the D is unclear. Germline loops: CDR1 SGHRS, CDR2 YFSETQ. Trimming shortened V by 1 base and J by 2 bases, and 6 bases separated the two germline ends. The CDR3 contains 13 residues. The CDR3 loop is CASSLFGNTEAFF. The DNA for the CDR3 is TGCGCCAGCAGCTTGTTCGGAAACACTGAAGCTTTCTTT.

This chain links TRBV4-2 with TRBJ2-7; D is unresolved. Looked up from germline, CDR1 is LGHNA and CDR2 is YNFKEQ. V was pared by 0 bases and J by 3 bases, with 12 bases between. The CDR3 has 15 amino acids. The DNA of the CDR3 is TGTGCCAGCAGCCAAGATGGGCCAAGTCGCTACGAGCAGTACTTC. Encoded protein: CASSQDGPSRYEQYF.

V gene TRBV28 combines with J gene TRBJ1-5, with D unclear. The germline CDR1 and CDR2 sequences are MDHEN and SYDVKM. V shed 2 bases and J shed 11 bases, with 22 bases lying between them. This CDR3 has 16 residues. The CDR3 bases are TGTGCCAGCAGTTTAGCGGCAGGAATTGCCCGATCTTCCCAGCATTTT. Translation gives CASSLAAGIARSSQHF.

The chain carries TRBV9 and TRBJ2-1, with D hard to call. Trimming removed 0 bases from V and 0 bases from J, with 16 bases in between. The CDR3 runs 18 residues. Germline values: CDR1 SGDLS, CDR2 YYNGEE. The CDR3 DNA follows: TGTGCCAGCAGCGTAGGGTCTTCGGCTTCGAGCTCCTACAATGAGCAGTTCTTC. This sequence encodes CASSVGSSASSSYNEQFF. Together with reference TRBV9 and TRBJ2-1, the CDR3 gives the full variable domain: DSGVTQTPKHLITATGQRVTLRCSPRSGDLSVYWYQQSLDQGLQFLIQYYNGEERAKGNILERFSAQQFPDLHSELNLSSLELGDSALYFCASSVGSSASSSYNEQFFGPGTRLTVL.

The rearrangement uses TRBV29-1 and TRBJ1-1; D is unclear. V was clipped by 7 bases and J by 0 bases, with 9 bases between them. Germline V gene sequence: CDR1 SQVTM, CDR2 ANQGSEA. The CDR3 has 12 amino acids. CDR3 coding DNA: TGCAGCGGGAGGCCAATGAACACTGAAGCTTTCTTT. Its protein is CSGRPMNTEAFF.

This chain uses TRBV6-5 with TRBJ1-1; D might be TRBD1 (6 bases). Germline V gene sequence: CDR1 MNHEY, CDR2 SVGAGI. The CDR3 consists of 11 residues. Deletions cut 4 bases from V and 8 bases from J, with 8 bases between. The CDR3: CASSWGAEAFF. DNA for the CDR3: TGTGCCAGCAGTTGGGGGGCAGAAGCTTTCTTT.

Note on this clone: Other DNA sequences within the sample encode an identical CDR3. This chain connects TRBV27 to TRBJ2-1; unclear D gene. Trimming stripped 5 bases from V and 3 bases from J, with 8 bases between. CDR1 is MNHEY, CDR2 SMNVEV, per germline (reference sequence). There are 13 residues in the CDR3. CDR3 nucleotide sequence: TGTGCCAGCAGTCGGCCAAGCTACAATGAGCAGTTCTTC. Protein sequence: CASSRPSYNEQFF.

V is TRBV13 and J is TRBJ2-7, with 7 bases matching TRBD1. CDR1 PRHDT and CDR2 FYEKMQ come from the germline V gene (reference sequence). Trimming cost V 5 bases and J 3 bases; bases outside gene matches: 4. The CDR3 has 13 amino acids. The CDR3 DNA follows: TGTGCCAGCAGCCGACAGGGAGTCTACGAGCAGTACTTC. It is translated as CASSRQGVYEQYF.

Points on this clone: Relative to the germline gene, one junction end is altered; a read error may explain this. The chain carries TRBV18 and TRBJ2-4, with TRBD2 identical over 7 bases. The V gene's germline CDR1 is KGHSH and CDR2 LQKENI. The CDR3 runs 16 residues. This CDR3 is CASLRSSGIAKSIQYF. In nucleotides, the CDR3 is TGTGCCAGCTTGCGCTCTAGCGGTATAGCCAAAAGCATTCAGTACTTC.

The chain uses TRBV6-1 and TRBJ2-1; D is perhaps TRBD1 (5 bases). V was pared by 6 bases and J by 5 bases, with 11 bases between. CDR1 and CDR2 from the germline V gene are MNHNS and SASEGT. The CDR3 sequence is 13 residues long. This CDR3 reads CASSPDSNNEQFF. CDR3 DNA sequence: TGTGCCAGCAGCCCCGACAGCAACAATGAGCAGTTCTTC.

This clone was observed once. The chain has TRBV4-2 and TRBJ2-3, with TRBD2 matching 9 bases. Germline trimming cut 0 bases from V and 4 bases from J; bases unmatched to any gene: 8. CDR1 is LGHNA, CDR2 YNFKEQ, per germline. There are 17 residues in the CDR3. This CDR3 reads CASSQEGKREVPDTQYF. The CDR3 coding sequence is TGTGCCAGCAGCCAAGAGGGCAAGCGGGAGGTTCCAGATACGCAGTATTTT.

This clone is medium-sized in the sample. CDR3 bases: TGTGCCAGCAGCCCCACAGGGGGGGGTTTAGAGACCCAGTACTTC. Its translation: CASSPTGGGLETQYF. The chain is built from TRBV7-3 and TRBJ2-5, with D possibly being TRBD1 (8 bases). V gave up 5 bases and J gave up 4 bases, with 17 bases separating them. CDR1 is SGHTA and CDR2 is FQGTGA in the germline V gene. This CDR3 comprises 15 residues.

J is TRBJ1-1 and V is TRBV9, with a weak D call TRBD1 (5 bases). The CDR3 totals 16 residues. The germline gives CDR1 SGDLS, CDR2 YYNGEE. V shed 4 bases and J shed 7 bases, with 23 bases lying between them. The CDR3, as DNA: TGTGCCAGCAGCCCACAAGGGAGGCAGGGAGTTCGTGAAGCTTTCTTT. Translating gives CASSPQGRQGVREAFF.

The chain couples TRBV27 to TRBJ1-1; D not certain. The CDR3 covers 14 residues. V lost 2 bases and J lost 1, with 8 bases in between. Germline CDR1 is MNHEY and CDR2 is SMNVEV (reference sequence). In DNA, the CDR3 is TGTGCCAGCAGTTTAGGGGTCCCGAACACTGAAGCTTTCTTT. Its protein is CASSLGVPNTEAFF.

The chain has TRBV18 and TRBJ2-2; TRBD1 is a possible D gene (7 bases). The CDR3 contains 20 residues. The germline V gene encodes CDR1 KGHSH and CDR2 LQKENI. The V and J ends lost 3 bases and 6 bases respectively, with 29 bases between them. The CDR3 bases are TGTGCCAGCTCACCTTCGGGGGTTCTCCTACAGGGGAAAGAGGCCGGGGAGCTGTTTTTT. Its protein is CASSPSGVLLQGKEAGELFF.

The rearrangement joins TRBV19 to TRBJ2-7; D assignment may be TRBD1 or TRBD2 (5 bases each). Per germline, CDR1 LNHDA and CDR2 SQIVND (reference sequence). CDR3 size: 14 residues. Trimming removed 4 bases from V and 7 bases from J, with 17 bases in between. CDR3 loop: CASSTGTPGWEQYF. The CDR3 nucleotides read TGTGCCAGTAGTACCGGGACCCCCGGTTGGGAGCAGTACTTC.

The chain is built from TRBV9 and TRBJ1-3, with a tentative D call TRBD1 (5 bases). The length of the CDR3 is 16 residues. V shed 2 bases and J shed 2 bases, with 14 bases lying between them. Germline V lookup: CDR1 SGDLS, CDR2 YYNGEE. CDR3 DNA: TGTGCCAGCAGCGTGGCGGGCAGGGCCCCTGGAAACACCATATATTTT. It specifies CASSVAGRAPGNTIYF.

This clone was detected once. J is TRBJ2-1 and V is TRBV7-2; 11 bases line up with TRBD2. CDR3 size: 17 residues. Germline V lookup: CDR1 SGHTA, CDR2 FQGNSA. V was clipped by 4 bases and J by 3 bases; unmatched bases: 8. In DNA form, the CDR3 reads TGTGCCAGCAGCTACAACCCGGGACTAGCGGTCTACAATGAGCAGTTCTTC. It yields the protein CASSYNPGLAVYNEQFF.

The V call is TRBV9, the J call TRBJ2-1, with D hard to call. There are 15 residues in the CDR3. V was pared by 0 bases and J by 0 bases, with 7 bases between. Germline values: CDR1 SGDLS, CDR2 YYNGEE. DNA of the CDR3: TGTGCCAGCAGCGTAGCCCAGAGCTCCTACAATGAGCAGTTCTTC. Amino acid sequence: CASSVAQSSYNEQFF. Combining the CDR3 with reference TRBV9 and TRBJ2-1 gives the whole variable domain DSGVTQTPKHLITATGQRVTLRCSPRSGDLSVYWYQQSLDQGLQFLIQYYNGEERAKGNILERFSAQQFPDLHSELNLSSLELGDSALYFCASSVAQSSYNEQFFGPGTRLTVL.